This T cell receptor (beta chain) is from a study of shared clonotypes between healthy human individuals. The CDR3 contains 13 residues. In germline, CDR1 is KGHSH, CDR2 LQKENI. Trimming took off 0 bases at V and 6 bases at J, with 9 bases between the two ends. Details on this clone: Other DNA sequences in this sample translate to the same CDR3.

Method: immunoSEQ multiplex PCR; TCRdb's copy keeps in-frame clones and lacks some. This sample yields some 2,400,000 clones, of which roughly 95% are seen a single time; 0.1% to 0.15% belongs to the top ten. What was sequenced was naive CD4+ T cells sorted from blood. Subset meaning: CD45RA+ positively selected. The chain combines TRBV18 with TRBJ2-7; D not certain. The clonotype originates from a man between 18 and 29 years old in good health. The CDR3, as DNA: TGTGCCAGCTCACCACCTAATCTGGGCGAGCAGTACTTC. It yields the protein CASSPPNLGEQYF. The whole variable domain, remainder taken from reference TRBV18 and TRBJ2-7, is NAGVMQNPRHLVRRRGQEARLRCSPMKGHSHVYWYRQLPEEGLKFMVYLQKENIIDESGMPKERFSAEFPKEGPSILRIQQVVRGDSAAYFCASSPPNLGEQYFGPGTRLTVT.